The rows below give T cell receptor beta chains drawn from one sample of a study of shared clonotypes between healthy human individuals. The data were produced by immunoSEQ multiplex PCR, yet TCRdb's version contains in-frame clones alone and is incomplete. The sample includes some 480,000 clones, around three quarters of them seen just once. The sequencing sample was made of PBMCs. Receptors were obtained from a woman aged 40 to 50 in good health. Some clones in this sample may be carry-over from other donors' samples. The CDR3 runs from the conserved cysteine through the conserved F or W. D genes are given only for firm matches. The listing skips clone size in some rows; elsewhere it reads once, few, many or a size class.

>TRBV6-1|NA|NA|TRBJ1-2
TGTGCCAGCAGCCTACAACACAGCGATCCTGGCTACACCTTC
CASSLQHSDPGYTF
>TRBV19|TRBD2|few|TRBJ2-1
TGTGCCAGTAGTACCGGACTAGCGGGAAGGTTTTACAATGAGCAGTTCTTC
CASSTGLAGRFYNEQFF
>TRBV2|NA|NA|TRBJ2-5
TGTGCCAGCAACAGGCAGGTCCGGGAGACCCAGTACTTC
CASNRQVRETQYF
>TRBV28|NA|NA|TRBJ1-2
TGTGCCAGCAGTCCGATCGGGACTCCTATTAACTATGGCTACACCTTC
CASSPIGTPINYGYTF
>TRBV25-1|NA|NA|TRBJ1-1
TGTGCCAGCAGTGAATGGCCTCACGCAATGAACACTGAAGCTTTCTTT
CASSEWPHAMNTEAFF
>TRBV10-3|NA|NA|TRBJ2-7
TGTGCCAGCAGCCCAGACTCCTACGAGCAGTACTTC
CASSPDSYEQYF
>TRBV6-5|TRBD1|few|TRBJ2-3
TGTGCCAGCAGTTACTCGGGACAGGGAGACGCGCAGTATTTT
CASSYSGQGDAQYF
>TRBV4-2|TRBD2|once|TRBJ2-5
TGTGCCAGCAGCCAAGGGACTAGCGGGAGGGCGCGCGAAGAGACCCAGTACTTC
CASSQGTSGRAREETQYF
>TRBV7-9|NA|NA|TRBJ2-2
TGTGCCAGCAGCTTAGAGTTTAGCCTCGGGGAGCTGTTTTTT
CASSLEFSLGELFF
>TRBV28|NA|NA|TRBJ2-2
TGTGCCAGCAGGAGGTCGGATTCCGGGGAGCTGTTTTTT
CASRRSDSGELFF
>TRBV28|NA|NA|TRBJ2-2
TGTGCCAGCAGTTTGCCCGCCATTAGTTCTAACCCGAACACCGGGGAGCTGTTTTTT
CASSLPAISSNPNTGELFF
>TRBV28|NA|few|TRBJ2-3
TGTGCCAGCAGTCCACCCCCCCGGGCTCATTCAAGCACAGATACGCAGTATTTT
CASSPPPRAHSSTDTQYF
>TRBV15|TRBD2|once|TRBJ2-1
TGCGCCACCAGCAGAAAGACTAGCGGGATTGTTGAGCAGTTCTTC
CATSRKTSGIVEQFF
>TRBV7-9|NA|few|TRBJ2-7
TGTGCCAGCAGCTTAGCGCAGGGAGGCACCTACGAGCAGTACTTC
CASSLAQGGTYEQYF
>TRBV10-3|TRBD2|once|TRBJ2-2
TGTGCCATCTCTGGCCTAGCGGACACCGGGGAGCTGTTTTTT
CAISGLADTGELFF
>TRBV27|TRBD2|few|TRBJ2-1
TGTGCCAGCAGCACCGGGACTAGCTCCTACAATGAGCAGTTCTTC
CASSTGTSSYNEQFF
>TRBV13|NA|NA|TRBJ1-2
TGTGCCAGCAGCCCGAAGTTCGTACCCTATGGCTACACCTTC
CASSPKFVPYGYTF
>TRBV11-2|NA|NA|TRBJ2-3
TGTGCCAGCAGCTTGGACCGGGGGGATACGCAGTATTTT
CASSLDRGDTQYF
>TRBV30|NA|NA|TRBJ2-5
TGTGCCTGGACATTGGGGGCGGGGCCTCAAGAGACCCAGTACTTC
CAWTLGAGPQETQYF
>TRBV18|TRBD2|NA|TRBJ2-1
TGTGCCAGCTCAACCACACTAGCGGGAGGGCCCAATGAGCAGTTCTTC
CASSTTLAGGPNEQFF
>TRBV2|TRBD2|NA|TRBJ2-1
TGTGCCAGCGGGGGACTAGCGGGTAACAATGAGCAGTTCTTC
CASGGLAGNNEQFF
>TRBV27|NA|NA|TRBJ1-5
TGTGCCAGCAGCCCCGGGGGGGCCGGCAATCAGCCCCAGCATTTT
CASSPGGAGNQPQHF
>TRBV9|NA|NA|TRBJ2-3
TGTGCCAGCAGCGTAGGAGCAGGCACAGATACGCAGTATTTT
CASSVGAGTDTQYF
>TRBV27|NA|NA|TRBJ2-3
TGTGCCAGCAGTTTATCCAGCAGAACCACAGATACGCAGTATTTT
CASSLSSRTTDTQYF
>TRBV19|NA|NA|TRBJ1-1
TGTGCCACTTCTCAGTACAGCGGCAGGGCGAACACTGAAGCTTTCTTT
CATSQYSGRANTEAFF
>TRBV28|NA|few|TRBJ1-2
TGTGCCAGCAGTTTATCTACAGGCTATGGCTACACCTTC
CASSLSTGYGYTF